These 21 T cell receptor beta chains came from one sample sequenced in a study of blood T cell repertoires in COVID-19. Sequencing used immunoSEQ multiplex PCR; TCRdb keeps in-frame clones, though not all of them. The table records 430,000 or so clones, over 85% of them present only once. Sequenced material: peripheral blood. The receptors originated from a man between 18 and 29 years old with COVID-19, enrolled during active disease.

The chain has TRBV11-3 and TRBJ2-7, with 7 bases identical to TRBD2. Germline V gene sequence: CDR1 SGHNT, CDR2 YENEEA. The CDR3 totals 12 residues. Germline trimming cut 6 bases from V and 7 bases from J; bases unmatched to any gene: 6. CDR3 sequence reads: CASSYIAGEQYF. CDR3 nucleotide sequence: TGTGCCAGCAGTTATATAGCGGGTGAGCAGTACTTC.

The CDR3 nucleotides are TGTGCCAGCAGTACACCGGGGGAGACCCAGTACTTC. Protein: CASSTPGETQYF. The chain employs TRBV6-5 and TRBJ2-5, with D possibly TRBD2 on 5 matching bases. CDR1 MNHEY and CDR2 SVGAGI come from the germline V gene. The V gene lost 5 bases and the J gene lost 5 bases, with 9 bases spanning the gap. This CDR3 is built from 12 residues.

J is TRBJ2-1 and V is TRBV7-8; D is possibly TRBD1 (5 bases). The CDR3 runs 15 residues. Germline V CDR1 and CDR2: SGHVS, FQNEAQ. V gave up 1 base and J gave up 4 bases, with 11 bases separating them. The CDR3 here is CASSLGQGIYNEQFF. As DNA, the CDR3 is TGTGCCAGCAGCTTAGGGCAGGGCATATACAATGAGCAGTTCTTC.

V is TRBV11-1 and J is TRBJ1-3, with 9 nucleotides matching TRBD1. In germline, CDR1 is SGHAT, CDR2 FQDESV (reference sequence). J gave up 4 bases and V 11 bases, and 6 bases lay outside the gene matches. The CDR3 consists of 13 residues. The CDR3 spells CAVRTGEGNTIYF. The CDR3 DNA follows: TGTGCCGTCCGGACAGGGGAAGGAAACACCATATATTTT. The full variable domain, with the rest looked up from reference TRBV11-1 and TRBJ1-3, is EAEVAQSPRYKITEKSQAVAFWCDPISGHATLYWYRQILGQGPELLVQFQDESVVDDSQLPKDRFSAERLKGVDSTLKIQPAELGDSAMYLCAVRTGEGNTIYFGEGSWLTVV.

The chain couples TRBV6-1 to TRBJ2-3; the match to TRBD1 covers 11 bases. The CDR3 sequence is 16 residues long. The trim removed 4 bases at V and 4 bases at J, leaving 7 bases unmatched. Germline V gene sequence: CDR1 MNHNS, CDR2 SASEGT. The CDR3 region is CASSGWDRGDADTQYF. The CDR3 coding sequence is TGTGCCAGCAGTGGATGGGACAGGGGGGACGCAGATACGCAGTATTTT.

The rearrangement links TRBV5-5 to TRBJ2-1; the match to TRBD1 covers 8 bases. The CDR3 runs 14 residues. Germline V CDR1 and CDR2: SGHKS, YYEKEE (reference sequence). V was clipped by 4 bases and J by 7 bases; unmatched bases: 7. The CDR3 coding sequence is TGTGCCAGCAGCCCCGGACAGGGTTGGAATGAGCAGTTCTTC. Translating gives CASSPGQGWNEQFF.

This clone came up once. This sequence joins TRBV5-4 and TRBJ1-1, with a possible D match to TRBD1 (6 bases). Trimming removed 3 bases from V and 5 bases from J, with 14 bases in between. The CDR3 totals 14 residues. The germline V gene encodes CDR1 SGHNT and CDR2 YYREEE (reference sequence). In nucleotides, the CDR3 is TGTGCCAGCAGCTGGACGGACAGCAGGACTGAAGCTTTCTTT. The encoded protein is CASSWTDSRTEAFF.

The V call is TRBV28, the J call TRBJ2-5, with D perhaps TRBD1 (6 bases). The germline CDR1 and CDR2 sequences are MDHEN and SYDVKM. The V gene lost 6 bases and the J gene lost 5 bases, with 13 bases spanning the gap. The CDR3 extends over 13 amino acids. DNA for the CDR3: TGTGCCAGCAGGTTCCCAGGGGTGGAGACCCAGTACTTC. Amino acids: CASRFPGVETQYF. The variable domain in full, with the rest retrieved from reference TRBV28 and TRBJ2-5, is DVKVTQSSRYLVKRTGEKVFLECVQDMDHENMFWYRQDPGLGLRLIYFSYDVKMKEKGDIPEGYSVSREKKERFSLILESASTNQTSMYLCASRFPGVETQYFGPGTRLLVL.

The V and J genes are TRBV28 and TRBJ2-7, with a tentative D call TRBD1 (5 bases). V was trimmed by 8 bases and J by 4 bases, leaving 12 bases between them. The CDR3 sequence is 12 residues long. Germline loops: CDR1 MDHEN, CDR2 SYDVKM. The CDR3 is CASGIKGYEQYF. The CDR3 coding sequence is TGTGCCAGCGGCATAAAGGGGTACGAGCAGTACTTC. The full variable domain, completed using reference TRBV28 and TRBJ2-7, is DVKVTQSSRYLVKRTGEKVFLECVQDMDHENMFWYRQDPGLGLRLIYFSYDVKMKEKGDIPEGYSVSREKKERFSLILESASTNQTSMYLCASGIKGYEQYFGPGTRLTVT.

This clone was recorded once. CDR3 nucleotide sequence: TGTGCCAGCAGCTCCGTCTCGTCCGAGCAGTACTTC. Protein: CASSSVSSEQYF. J is TRBJ2-7 and V is TRBV7-9; D unresolved. Trimming pared 4 bases from V and 6 bases from J, leaving 10 bases between. CDR3 length: 12 amino acids. Germline CDR1 and CDR2: SEHNR and FQNEAQ (reference sequence).

The V gene is TRBV6-5, the J gene TRBJ2-5; D may be TRBD1 (5 bases). This CDR3 has 14 residues. V gave up 5 bases and J gave up 1 base, with 11 bases separating them. Per the germline V gene, CDR1 is MNHEY and CDR2 is SVGAGI. CDR3 region: CASSLTVTQETQYF. The CDR3 DNA reads TGTGCCAGCAGTCTGACAGTGACCCAAGAGACCCAGTACTTC.

The chain uses TRBV10-3 and TRBJ2-7; 8 bases map to TRBD1. The germline gives CDR1 ENHRY, CDR2 SYGVKD. The CDR3 has 14 amino acids. Trimming removed 0 bases from V and 7 bases from J; junction bases left unmatched: 5. The CDR3 spells CAISESTGDEEQYF. CDR3 nucleotide sequence: TGTGCCATCAGTGAGTCGACAGGGGATGAGGAGCAGTACTTC.

This rearrangement joins TRBV19 to TRBJ1-2, with 11 positions matching TRBD1. CDR3 size: 17 residues. Germline V gene lookup returns CDR1 LNHDA and CDR2 SQIVND (reference sequence). V lost 8 bases, J lost 2 bases, and 13 bases stayed unmatched. The CDR3 DNA follows: TGTGCCAGTGGTTATCAAGGGACAGGGGGTTCAAACTATGGCTACACCTTC. Amino acids: CASGYQGTGGSNYGYTF.

The V call is TRBV5-1, the J call TRBJ1-1; D unclear. The germline gives CDR1 SGHRS, CDR2 YFSETQ. The length of the CDR3 is 14 residues. Trimming shortened V by 0 bases and J by 1 base, and 7 bases separated the two germline ends. CDR3 amino acids: CASSLGPENTEAFF. Written as DNA, the CDR3 is TGCGCCAGCAGCTTGGGGCCAGAGAACACTGAAGCTTTCTTT.

The V call is TRBV2, the J call TRBJ1-5; D gene ambiguous. V lost 6 bases to trimming and J lost 8 bases, with 11 bases between them. The CDR3 contains 12 residues. CDR1 SNHLY and CDR2 FYNNEI come from the germline V gene. The CDR3 loop reads CASRGRGEPQHF. As DNA, the CDR3 is TGTGCCAGCAGAGGGAGAGGCGAGCCCCAGCATTTT.

J is TRBJ1-6 and V is TRBV6-5; tentative D call: TRBD1 (5 bases). V shed 6 bases and J shed 6 bases, with 15 bases lying between them. Germline V lookup: CDR1 MNHEY, CDR2 SVGAGI. The CDR3 sequence is 15 residues long. The CDR3 region is CASRSARQINSPLHF. The CDR3 DNA follows: TGTGCCAGCAGATCGGCGCGACAGATTAATTCACCCCTCCACTTT.

The chain carries TRBV5-1 and TRBJ1-3; 8 nucleotides align to TRBD1. The CDR3 runs 15 residues. Germline trimming cut 2 bases from V and 2 bases from J; bases unmatched to any gene: 3. In germline, CDR1 is SGHRS, CDR2 YFSETQ. The CDR3 reads CASSFQGAPGNTIYF. The CDR3 bases are TGCGCCAGCAGCTTCCAGGGGGCGCCTGGAAACACCATATATTTT.

The chain couples TRBV5-4 to TRBJ2-3; D uncertain. Per germline, CDR1 SGHNT and CDR2 YYREEE (reference sequence). The CDR3 sequence is 15 residues long. V shed 0 bases and J shed 2 bases, with 10 bases lying between them. The CDR3 spells CASSLASGNTDTQYF. Written as DNA, the CDR3 is TGTGCCAGCAGCTTGGCGTCAGGAAACACAGATACGCAGTATTTT.

The CDR3: CATQDRTYQPQHF. CDR3 DNA sequence: TGTGCCACTCAGGACCGGACATATCAGCCCCAGCATTTT. This sequence joins TRBV19 and TRBJ1-5; weak D call: TRBD1 (5 bases). CDR1 is LNHDA, CDR2 SQIVND, per germline (reference sequence). Trimming stripped 10 bases from V and 5 bases from J, with 15 bases between. This CDR3 has 13 residues.

This clone came up once. The chain joins TRBV19 to TRBJ1-1; D is unresolved. This CDR3 has 15 residues. Germline CDR1 LNHDA, CDR2 SQIVND (reference sequence). Trimming stripped 4 bases from V and 5 bases from J, with 17 bases between. CDR3 loop: CASSKPTGVDTEAFF. The CDR3 DNA reads as TGTGCCAGTAGTAAACCCACCGGGGTAGATACTGAAGCTTTCTTT.

This rearrangement joins TRBV4-1 to TRBJ2-3, with TRBD1 matching over 9 bases. Trimming at V came to 4 bases and at J to 2 bases, leaving 16 bases not matched to a gene. Germline lookup yields CDR1 MGHRA and CDR2 YSYEKL. This CDR3 comprises 19 residues. DNA for the CDR3: TGCGCCAGCAGCCCCCGTCCATTCCTGACAGGGGGGAACACAGATACGCAGTATTTT. Translating gives CASSPRPFLTGGNTDTQYF.